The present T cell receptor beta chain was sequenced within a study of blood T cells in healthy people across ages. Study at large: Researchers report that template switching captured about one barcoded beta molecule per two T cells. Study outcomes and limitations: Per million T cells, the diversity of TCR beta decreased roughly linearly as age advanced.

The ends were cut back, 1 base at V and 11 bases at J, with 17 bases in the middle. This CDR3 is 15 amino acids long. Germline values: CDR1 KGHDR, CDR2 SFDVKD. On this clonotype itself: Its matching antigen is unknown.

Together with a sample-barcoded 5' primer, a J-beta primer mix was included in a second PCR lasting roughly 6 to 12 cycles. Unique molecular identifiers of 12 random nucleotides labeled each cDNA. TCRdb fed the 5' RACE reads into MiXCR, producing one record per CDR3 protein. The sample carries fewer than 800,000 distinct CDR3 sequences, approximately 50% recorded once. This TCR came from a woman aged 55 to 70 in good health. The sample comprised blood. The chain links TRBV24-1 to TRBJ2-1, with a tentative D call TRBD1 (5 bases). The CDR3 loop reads CATSDLGEEGAKQFF. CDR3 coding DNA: TGTGCCACCAGTGATTTAGGGGAAGAAGGGGCCAAGCAGTTCTTC.